This T cell receptor beta chain came from a study of blood T cells in healthy people across ages. The CDR3 sequence is 14 residues long. The V and J ends lost 6 bases and 5 bases, in that order; junction bases with no gene match: 5. With a J-beta primer mix and a sample-barcoded 5' primer, a second PCR ran about 6 to 11 cycles. Through a template-switch adaptor with 12 random nucleotides, each cDNA molecule received a tag. One entry per CDR3 protein results from TCRdb running MiXCR on the 5' RACE reads. Altogether about a million distinct CDR3 sequences are present, more than 30% being singletons, with the ten largest covering around 13%.

This receptor was obtained from a man younger than 35 in good health. The chain is built from TRBV12-3 or TRBV12-4 and TRBJ2-1; TRBD2 matches at 9 bases. Sequencing was carried out using blood. The CDR3 DNA reads TGTGCCAGCAGGGATAGCGGGAGACACAATGAGCAGTTCTTC. This encodes CASRDSGRHNEQFF.